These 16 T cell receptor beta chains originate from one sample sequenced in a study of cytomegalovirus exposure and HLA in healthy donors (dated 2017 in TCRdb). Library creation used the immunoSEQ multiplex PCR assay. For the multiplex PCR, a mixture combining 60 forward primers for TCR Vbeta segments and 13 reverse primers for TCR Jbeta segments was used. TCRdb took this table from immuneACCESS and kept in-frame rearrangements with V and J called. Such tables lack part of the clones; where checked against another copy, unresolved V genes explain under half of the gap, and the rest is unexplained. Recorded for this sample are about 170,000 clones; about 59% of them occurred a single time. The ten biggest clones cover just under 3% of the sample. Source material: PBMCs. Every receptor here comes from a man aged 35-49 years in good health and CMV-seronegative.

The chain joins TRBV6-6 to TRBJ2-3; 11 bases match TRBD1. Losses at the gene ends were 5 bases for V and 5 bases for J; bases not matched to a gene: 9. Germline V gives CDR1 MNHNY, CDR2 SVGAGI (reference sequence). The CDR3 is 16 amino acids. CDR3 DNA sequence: TGTGCCAGCAGTAATTCCCCGGGACAGGGGGAAGATACGCAGTATTTT. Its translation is CASSNSPGQGEDTQYF.

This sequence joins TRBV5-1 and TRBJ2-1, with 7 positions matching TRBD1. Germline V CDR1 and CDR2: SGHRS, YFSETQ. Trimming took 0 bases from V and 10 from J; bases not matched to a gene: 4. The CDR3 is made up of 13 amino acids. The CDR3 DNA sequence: TGCGCCAGCAGCTTGGATTTGACAGGGGAGCAGTTCTTC. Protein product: CASSLDLTGEQFF.

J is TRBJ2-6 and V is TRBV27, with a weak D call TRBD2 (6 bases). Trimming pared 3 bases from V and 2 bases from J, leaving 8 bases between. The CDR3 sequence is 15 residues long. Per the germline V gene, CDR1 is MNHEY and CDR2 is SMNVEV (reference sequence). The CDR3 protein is CASSFWGAGANVLTF. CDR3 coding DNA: TGTGCCAGCAGTTTTTGGGGGGCTGGGGCCAACGTCCTGACTTTC.

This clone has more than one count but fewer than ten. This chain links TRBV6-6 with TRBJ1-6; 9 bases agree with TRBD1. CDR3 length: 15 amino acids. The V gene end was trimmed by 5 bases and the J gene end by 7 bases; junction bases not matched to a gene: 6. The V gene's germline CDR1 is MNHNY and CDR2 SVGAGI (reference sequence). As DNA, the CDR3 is TGTGCCAGCAGTGGGACAGGGTACTCCAATTCACCCCTCCACTTT. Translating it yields CASSGTGYSNSPLHF.

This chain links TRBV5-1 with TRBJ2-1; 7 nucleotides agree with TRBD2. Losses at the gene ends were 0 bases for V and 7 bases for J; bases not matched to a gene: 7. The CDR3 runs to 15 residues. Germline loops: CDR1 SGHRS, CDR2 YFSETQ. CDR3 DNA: TGCGCCAGCAGCTTGGGTGGGACTACAAGAAATGAGCAGTTCTTC. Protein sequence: CASSLGGTTRNEQFF.

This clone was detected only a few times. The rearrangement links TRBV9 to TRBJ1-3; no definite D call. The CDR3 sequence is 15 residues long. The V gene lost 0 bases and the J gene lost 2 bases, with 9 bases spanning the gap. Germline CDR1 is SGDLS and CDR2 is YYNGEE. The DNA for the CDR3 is TGTGCCAGCAGCGTAGGCGGAGGCACTGGAAACACCATATATTTT. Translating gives CASSVGGGTGNTIYF.

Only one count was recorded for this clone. DNA of the CDR3: TGTGCCACCAGACTAGGTCTCTCCTACGAGCAGTACTTC. Protein: CATRLGLSYEQYF. The rearrangement uses TRBV6-5 and TRBJ2-7, with D perhaps TRBD2 (6 bases). V lost 10 bases, J lost 0 bases, and 13 bases lay in between. The germline CDR1 and CDR2 sequences are MNHEY and SVGAGI. The CDR3 is made up of 13 amino acids.

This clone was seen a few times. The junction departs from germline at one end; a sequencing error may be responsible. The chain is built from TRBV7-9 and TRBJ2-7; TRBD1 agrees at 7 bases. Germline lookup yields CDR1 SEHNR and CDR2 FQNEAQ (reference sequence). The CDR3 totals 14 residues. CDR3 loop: CSSSRLGQQYEQYF. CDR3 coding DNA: TGTTCCAGCAGCCGCCTGGGACAGCAATACGAGCAGTACTTC. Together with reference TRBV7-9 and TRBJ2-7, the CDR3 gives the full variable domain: DTGVSQNPRHKITKRGQNVTFRCDPISEHNRLYWYRQTLGQGPEFLTYFQNEAQLEKSRLLSDRFSAERPKGSFSTLEIQRTEQGDSAMYLCSSSRLGQQYEQYFGPGTRLTVT.

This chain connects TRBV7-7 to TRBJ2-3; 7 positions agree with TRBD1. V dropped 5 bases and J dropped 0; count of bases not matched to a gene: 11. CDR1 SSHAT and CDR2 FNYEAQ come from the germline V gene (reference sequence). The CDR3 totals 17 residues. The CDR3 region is CASSPLTGVGSTDTQYF. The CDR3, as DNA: TGTGCCAGCAGCCCCTTAACAGGGGTGGGTAGCACAGATACGCAGTATTTT.

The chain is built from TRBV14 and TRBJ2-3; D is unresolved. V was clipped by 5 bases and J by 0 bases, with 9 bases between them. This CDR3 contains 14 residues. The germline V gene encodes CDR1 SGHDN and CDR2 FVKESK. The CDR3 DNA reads TGTGCCAGCAGCGGCAGGATTAGCACAGATACGCAGTATTTT. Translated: CASSGRISTDTQYF.

CDR3 in DNA: TGCGCCAGCAGCACCGGGACTAGCGGGAACCAAGAGACCCAGTACTTC. Its protein is CASSTGTSGNQETQYF. The chain links TRBV5-1 to TRBJ2-5; 13 bases agree with TRBD2. Germline V gene data show CDR1 as SGHRS and CDR2 as YFSETQ. V dropped 4 bases and J dropped 0; count of bases not matched to a gene: 3. The CDR3 sequence is 16 residues long.

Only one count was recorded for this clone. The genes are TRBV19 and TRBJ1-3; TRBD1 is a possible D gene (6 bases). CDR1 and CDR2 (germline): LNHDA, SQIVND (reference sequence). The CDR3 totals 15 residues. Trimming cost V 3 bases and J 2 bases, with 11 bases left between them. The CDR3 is CASSIARGPGNTIYF. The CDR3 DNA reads TGTGCCAGTAGTATTGCCAGGGGCCCTGGAAACACCATATATTTT.

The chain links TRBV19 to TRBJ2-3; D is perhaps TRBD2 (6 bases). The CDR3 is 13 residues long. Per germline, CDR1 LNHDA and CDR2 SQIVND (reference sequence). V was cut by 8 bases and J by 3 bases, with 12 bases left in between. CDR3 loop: CASSPGRTDTQYF. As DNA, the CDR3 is TGTGCCAGTTCTCCGGGGAGGACAGATACGCAGTATTTT. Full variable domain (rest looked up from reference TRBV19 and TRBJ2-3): DGGITQSPKYLFRKEGQNVTLSCEQNLNHDAMYWYRQDPGQGLRLIYYSQIVNDFQKGDIAEGYSVSREKKESFPLTVTSAQKNPTAFYLCASSPGRTDTQYFGPGTRLTVL.

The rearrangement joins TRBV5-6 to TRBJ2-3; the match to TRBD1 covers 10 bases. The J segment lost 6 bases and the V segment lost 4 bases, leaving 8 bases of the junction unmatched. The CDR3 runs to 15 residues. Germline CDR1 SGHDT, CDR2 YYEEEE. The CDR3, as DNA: TGTGCCAGCAGCCTTCGGACAGGGGGTACGGATACGCAGTATTTT. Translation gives CASSLRTGGTDTQYF.

The CDR3 sequence is CARSGTGGTSSYNEQFF. CDR3 nucleotide sequence: TGTGCCCGATCCGGGACAGGGGGGACGAGCTCCTACAATGAGCAGTTCTTC. The chain joins TRBV2 to TRBJ2-1; 11 bases are shared with TRBD1. V trimming: 11 bases; J trimming: 0 bases; junction bases outside the gene matches: 12. The CDR3 has 17 residues. CDR1 and CDR2 (germline): SNHLY, FYNNEI.

The CDR3, as DNA: TGTGCCAGCAGCTTAGGGCTAGCGGGGGGAAGGGAGCAGTTCTTC. Amino acids: CASSLGLAGGREQFF. V and J are TRBV7-2 and TRBJ2-1; 11 bases match TRBD2. The V and J ends lost 1 base and 10 bases, in that order; junction bases with no gene match: 6. Germline CDR1 and CDR2: SGHTA and FQGNSA. The CDR3 length is 15 residues.